The 15 T cell receptor beta chains listed next were all sequenced from one sample in a study of shared clonotypes between healthy human individuals. Here immunoSEQ multiplex PCR was the method, and the copy in TCRdb shows in-frame clones only, minus some. The top ten clones hold 0.37% of a sample with about 2.3 million clones, roughly 92% of them seen once. The sequencing input was naive CD4+ T cells from PBMCs. The subset is: CD45RA+ positively selected. Receptor source: a man between 18 and 29 years old in good health. Some clones in this sample may be carry-over from other donors' samples.

The genes are TRBV7-2 and TRBJ2-1; D may correspond to TRBD1 or TRBD2 (6 bases each). This CDR3 is built from 15 residues. Germline CDR1 is SGHTA and CDR2 is FQGNSA. Deletions cut 7 bases from V and 0 bases from J, with 13 bases between. The CDR3 is CASTSGASSYNEQFF. DNA for the CDR3: TGTGCCAGCACCTCGGGGGCGAGCTCCTACAATGAGCAGTTCTTC.

This clone was seen only once. The chain recombines TRBV4-1 with TRBJ2-7, with 11 bases fitting TRBD2. The CDR3 is 17 residues long. V trimming: 3 bases; J trimming: 0 bases; junction bases outside the gene matches: 7. Germline CDR1 is MGHRA and CDR2 is YSYEKL. As DNA, the CDR3 is TGCGCCAGCAGCCAGGGGGGACTAGCGGTACCCTCCTACGAGCAGTACTTC. This sequence encodes CASSQGGLAVPSYEQYF.

The chain recombines TRBV28 with TRBJ1-1, with a possible D match to TRBD1 (5 bases). The CDR3 extends over 12 amino acids. With 4 bases removed from V and 10 bases from J, the gap between germline ends came to 13 bases. Germline CDR1 MDHEN, CDR2 SYDVKM. The CDR3 DNA follows: TGTGCCAGCAGTTCCGTCGGGGCGGGAGCTTTCTTT. Translated, it gives CASSSVGAGAFF. Using reference TRBV28 and TRBJ1-1 for the parts outside the CDR3, the full variable domain is DVKVTQSSRYLVKRTGEKVFLECVQDMDHENMFWYRQDPGLGLRLIYFSYDVKMKEKGDIPEGYSVSREKKERFSLILESASTNQTSMYLCASSSVGAGAFFGQGTRLTVV.

This clone was detected once. The rearrangement links TRBV6-1 to TRBJ1-3; D unresolved. The CDR3 is made up of 15 amino acids. V lost 8 bases, J lost 2 bases, and 16 bases lay in between. Germline lookup yields CDR1 MNHNS and CDR2 SASEGT. The CDR3 sequence is CASRTEPFPGNTIYF. The CDR3 DNA reads TGTGCCAGCCGGACGGAGCCTTTCCCTGGAAACACCATATATTTT.

The chain employs TRBV5-1 and TRBJ2-2, with D tentatively TRBD1 (6 bases). Germline values: CDR1 SGHRS, CDR2 YFSETQ. Trimming left V 2 bases short and J 4 bases short, with 12 bases between. This CDR3 contains 15 residues. The CDR3 region is CASSFLGAATGELFF. The CDR3 coding sequence is TGCGCCAGCAGCTTTTTGGGGGCGGCCACCGGGGAGCTGTTTTTT.

Of note for this clone: Other DNA sequences from this sample encode an identical CDR3 as well. The chain has TRBV7-3 and TRBJ2-5; 9 bases are shared with TRBD1. The CDR3 sequence is 13 residues long. V lost 3 bases and J lost 4; bases outside the gene matches: 0. Germline V gene data show CDR1 as SGHTA and CDR2 as FQGTGA. The CDR3 protein is CASSLGQGETQYF. DNA for the CDR3: TGTGCCAGCAGCTTGGGACAGGGAGAGACCCAGTACTTC.

The rearrangement links TRBV5-6 to TRBJ2-3; no reliable D call. The CDR3 is made up of 15 amino acids. CDR1 SGHDT and CDR2 YYEEEE come from the germline V gene. The germline V and J ends were trimmed by 0 bases and 1 base, with 9 bases remaining between them. The CDR3 region has the DNA TGTGCCAGCAGCTTGGAGCCTCAGGGCACAGATACGCAGTATTTT. This codes for CASSLEPQGTDTQYF.

The chain links TRBV19 to TRBJ1-2, with TRBD1 matching 9 bases. Trimming removed 4 bases from V and 2 bases from J; junction bases left unmatched: 14. Germline CDR1 LNHDA, CDR2 SQIVND (reference sequence). This CDR3 comprises 18 residues. Written as DNA, the CDR3 is TGTGCCAGTAGTACAACTCGGACAGGGGCGAACTTCAACTATGGCTACACCTTC. Protein sequence: CASSTTRTGANFNYGYTF.

The V call is TRBV6-1, the J call TRBJ1-5; unclear D gene. Trimming removed 1 base from V and 6 bases from J, with 10 bases in between. The CDR3 sequence is 14 residues long. The germline V gene has CDR1 MNHNS and CDR2 SASEGT. CDR3 bases: TGTGCCAGCAGTGAAGTCGGCGGAAGTCAGCCCCAGCATTTT. Its protein product is CASSEVGGSQPQHF.

This clone came up a few times. This sample includes further DNA sequences coding for the same CDR3. CDR3 sequence (DNA): TGTGCCAGCAGTCTAGGGGGCTATGGCTACACCTTC. Protein product: CASSLGGYGYTF. The chain combines TRBV28 with TRBJ1-2; tentative D call: TRBD1 (6 bases). Germline CDR1 reads MDHEN; CDR2 reads SYDVKM. V gave up 5 bases and J gave up 4 bases, with 8 bases separating them. The length of the CDR3 is 12 residues.

The chain couples TRBV5-1 to TRBJ2-7; 11 bases map to TRBD2. J gave up 0 bases and V 3 bases, and 2 bases lay outside the gene matches. The CDR3 extends over 15 amino acids. CDR1 is SGHRS, CDR2 YFSETQ, per germline. CDR3 in DNA: TGCGCCAGCAGCTGGACTAGCGGGCACTCCTACGAGCAGTACTTC. This sequence encodes CASSWTSGHSYEQYF. Full variable domain (remainder filled in from reference TRBV5-1 and TRBJ2-7): KAGVTQTPRYLIKTRGQQVTLSCSPISGHRSVSWYQQTPGQGLQFLFEYFSETQRNKGNFPGRFSGRQFSNSRSEMNVSTLELGDSALYLCASSWTSGHSYEQYFGPGTRLTVT.

The chain carries TRBV5-1 and TRBJ2-5; 9 bases are shared with TRBD1. Germline V gives CDR1 SGHRS, CDR2 YFSETQ. Losses at the gene ends were 4 bases for V and 3 bases for J; bases not matched to a gene: 13. This CDR3 spans 17 amino acids. Here the CDR3 reads CASSIGRTGDEKETQYF. CDR3 nucleotides: TGCGCCAGCAGCATTGGGAGGACAGGGGATGAGAAAGAGACCCAGTACTTC.

The J gene is TRBJ2-1, the V gene TRBV6-4, with D tentatively TRBD2 (6 bases). The CDR3 length is 13 residues. CDR1 is MRHNA and CDR2 is SNTAGT in the germline V gene. V lost 8 bases to trimming and J lost 6 bases, with 14 bases between them. CDR3 nucleotide sequence: TGTGCCAGCGCCCCCGGGACTGGCAATGAGCAGTTCTTC. This encodes CASAPGTGNEQFF.

The V call is TRBV27, the J call TRBJ1-1; weak D call: TRBD1 (5 bases). Trimming cost V 4 bases and J 7 bases, with 13 bases left between them. Germline CDR1 and CDR2: MNHEY and SMNVEV (reference sequence). This CDR3 contains 13 residues. The chain's CDR3 is CASSSRRGFEAFF. In DNA form, the CDR3 reads TGTGCCAGCAGTTCTCGGCGGGGGTTTGAAGCTTTCTTT.

The V call is TRBV28, the J call TRBJ2-3, with no clear D. In germline, CDR1 is MDHEN, CDR2 SYDVKM. V was shortened by 1 base and J by 0 bases, with 11 bases between the two germline ends. This CDR3 spans 16 amino acids. The CDR3 loop reads CASSLFAVASTDTQYF. Written as DNA, the CDR3 is TGTGCCAGCAGTTTATTCGCGGTGGCTAGCACAGATACGCAGTATTTT.